This T cell receptor beta chain was captured by sequencing in a study of T cell changes during pregnancy in multiple sclerosis (dated 2019 in TCRdb). In the study overall: Changes in the T cell repertoire over the course of pregnancy were examined in this study in women with multiple sclerosis.

CDR1 SGHNT and CDR2 YENEEA were looked up in the germline V gene. The CDR3 runs 16 residues from the cysteine to the phenylalanine. Of the read, only the CDR3 DNA is kept; its 48 bases are in frame from base 1. The junction shows trimming of 3 bases on V and 4 bases on J, plus 18 bases between the germline ends. The library was prepared using the immunoSEQ multiplex PCR assay. The immuneACCESS repertoire file appears here via TCRdb, limited to in-frame rearrangements. These files lack a portion of the clones; in checked studies, under half of the deficit traces to unresolved V genes, and the cause of the others is not known. The sample profile shows approximately 70,000 clones; around nine tenths of them were found once. The ten largest clones represent more than 0.4% of the sample. Remarks on this clone: What this receptor recognizes is not known. Base qualities are not provided; no much larger clone lies one nucleotide away.

The sequencing here drew on CD4+ T cells from peripheral blood mononuclear cells, taken before pregnancy. This sequence uses TRBV11-3 and TRBJ1-2, with the D gene call left open. The TCR originated in a female donor with multiple sclerosis, enrolled in a pregnancy study. CDR3 reads: CASSLEIGRAFYGYTF. The sequenced DNA is TGTGCCAGCAGCTTGGAGATCGGCAGAGCATTCTATGGCTACACCTTC. Where the CDR3 stops, the reference TRBV11-3 and TRBJ1-2 genes take over; the full variable domain is EAGVVQSPRYKIIEKKQPVAFWCNPISGHNTLYWYLQNLGQGPELLIRYENEEAVDDSQLPKDRFSAERLKGVDSTLKIQPAELGDSAVYLCASSLEIGRAFYGYTFGSGTRLTVV.